This T cell receptor beta chain was documented in a study of cytotoxic CD8 clonotypes in ibrutinib-treated CLL. The overall study: The subjects consisted of roughly twelve relapsed/refractory and roughly 15 treatment-naive individuals, with approximately 18 IGHV unmutated. Sequencing produced an average of roughly 230,000 productive templates and approximately 100,000 productive rearrangements per sample. Partial response occurred in some 25 patients and complete response in 2; at median approximately 65 months, about 14 remained remitted and around twelve progressed.

Details on this clone: Its antigen remains unidentified.

Germline V gene data show CDR1 as SGHRS and CDR2 as YFSETQ. V lost 3 bases and J lost 6, with 18 bases in between. The CDR3 runs 15 residues. Study-wide points: Public clonotypes showed up rarely, and on treatment they shrank or held steady.

The method was immunoSEQ multiplex PCR; TCRdb's version includes in-frame clones alone and lacks a portion of them. The repertoire holds about 300,000 clones, with around 69% as singletons. V gene TRBV5-1 combines with J gene TRBJ1-2, with TRBD1 as a possible D gene (6 bases). The sample was PBMCs, taken at disease progression, from a patient treated with ibrutinib. The TCR originated in a human donor with chronic lymphocytic leukemia. CDR3 coding DNA: TGCGCCAGCAGCTCGCCCACAGACAGGATAGATGGCTACACCTTC. Protein: CASSSPTDRIDGYTF.